The 9 T cell receptor beta chains presented below share a single source sample, sequenced in a study of T cell repertoires in ileal Crohn's disease (dated by TCRdb to the late 2010s). Library generation was performed with the immunoSEQ multiplex PCR assay. What TCRdb holds here is the immuneACCESS table cut down to in-frame rearrangements. Part of the clones is not present; checked against another copy, under half of the missing clones reflect an unresolved V gene, and the others are unexplained. The sample includes around 9,000 clones, with roughly 79% observed a single time. The top ten hold more than 4.5% of the sample. Material for sequencing was ileal tissue. Receptors originate from an adult with Crohn's disease.

The genes are TRBV5-1 and TRBJ2-2; D is perhaps TRBD2 (5 bases). Germline assignment: CDR1 SGHRS and CDR2 YFSETQ. This CDR3 is 15 amino acids long. Trimming pared 0 bases from V and 1 base from J, leaving 7 bases between. CDR3 sequence (DNA): TGCGCCAGCAGCTTGGCGGGAAAGAACACCGGGGAGCTGTTTTTT. Translation: CASSLAGKNTGELFF.

This chain connects TRBV11-2 to TRBJ2-3, with TRBD1 as a possible D gene (6 bases). The V and J ends lost 5 bases and 3 bases respectively, with 15 bases between them. This CDR3 has 15 residues. The germline V gene has CDR1 SGHAT and CDR2 FQNNGV. The CDR3, as DNA: TGTGCCAGCAGCCCGGGGACATGGGGGACAGATACGCAGTATTTT. Translated, it gives CASSPGTWGTDTQYF.

The rearrangement joins TRBV28 to TRBJ2-1; 10 nucleotides align to TRBD1. Germline CDR1 MDHEN, CDR2 SYDVKM. The CDR3 runs to 14 residues. The V segment lost 5 bases and the J segment 9 bases; nucleotides outside the gene matches: 7. CDR3 protein: CASSRGTGAGEQFF. The CDR3 region has the DNA TGTGCCAGCAGTAGAGGGACAGGGGCGGGTGAGCAGTTCTTC.

This chain connects TRBV29-1 to TRBJ2-6, with D unresolved. V gave up 5 bases and J gave up 5 bases, with 22 bases separating them. There are 17 residues in the CDR3. The germline gives CDR1 SQVTM, CDR2 ANQGSEA. The CDR3 protein is CSVREFSIQSRANVLTF. CDR3 in DNA: TGCAGCGTTCGTGAATTTAGCATACAAAGTCGGGCCAACGTCCTGACTTTC.

The chain is built from TRBV6-6 and TRBJ2-5; D gene unclear. The V end was cut by 6 bases, the J end by 1 base, with 18 bases between. CDR1 is MNHNY, CDR2 SVGAGI, per germline (reference sequence). The CDR3 runs to 16 residues. The CDR3 DNA is TGTGCCAGCAGAGTTCTCACCACCAGTCCCCAAGAGACCCAGTACTTC. Its translation: CASRVLTTSPQETQYF.

V gene TRBV5-1 combines with J gene TRBJ1-1; possible D gene TRBD1, 6 bases. V lost 0 bases and J 4 bases, leaving 10 bases between the germline ends. The germline V gene encodes CDR1 SGHRS and CDR2 YFSETQ. This CDR3 is 14 amino acids long. The CDR3 here is CASSLAGGLTEAFF. CDR3 in DNA: TGCGCCAGCAGCTTGGCCGGGGGGCTCACTGAAGCTTTCTTT. Full variable domain (remainder filled in from reference TRBV5-1 and TRBJ1-1): KAGVTQTPRYLIKTRGQQVTLSCSPISGHRSVSWYQQTPGQGLQFLFEYFSETQRNKGNFPGRFSGRQFSNSRSEMNVSTLELGDSALYLCASSLAGGLTEAFFGQGTRLTVV.

The CDR3 is CASSSERLDLEQYF. The CDR3 nucleotides read TGTGCCAGCAGCTCAGAACGACTAGACTTGGAGCAGTACTTC. This chain uses TRBV5-4 with TRBJ2-7, with D perhaps TRBD2 (6 bases). V was clipped by 3 bases and J by 7 bases, with 17 bases between them. This CDR3 comprises 14 residues. Germline loops: CDR1 SGHNT, CDR2 YYREEE (reference sequence).

The chain combines TRBV28 with TRBJ2-7; D ambiguous. Germline V gene sequence: CDR1 MDHEN, CDR2 SYDVKM. The V and J ends lost 3 bases and 3 bases respectively, with 15 bases between them. CDR3 length equals 15 residues. The CDR3 DNA reads as TGTGCCAGCAGTTTCTCCGGAGTAGGAGACTACGAGCAGTACTTC. Translating it yields CASSFSGVGDYEQYF.

The genes are TRBV18 and TRBJ2-7; 9 nucleotides match TRBD2. Germline V gene lookup returns CDR1 KGHSH and CDR2 LQKENI. With 0 bases clipped from V and 2 bases from J, the junction kept 20 bases outside the gene matches. The CDR3 runs 21 residues. CDR3 nucleotide sequence: TGTGCCAGCTCACCACCGGGGAGGGGACGAGGACGGACTAGCGATCCCTACGAGCAGTACTTC. This sequence encodes CASSPPGRGRGRTSDPYEQYF.